Below are 22 T cell receptor beta chains sequenced from a single sample in a study of post-analysis software for immune sequencing data. These receptors have no identified antigens. Sequencing libraries made from TCR beta cDNA carried unique molecular identifiers. TCRdb called the PCR reads again in MiXCR, with one record for every CDR3 protein. The sample records about 820,000 distinct CDR3 sequences, approximately 50% being singletons. Overall study results and limits: About five TRBV segments were more frequent in patients than controls; TRBV5-6, TRBV5-1 and TRBV20-1 belonged to this group.

Material for sequencing was blood. These TCRs come from a girl aged 10-17 years with multiple sclerosis.

The rearrangement links TRBV6-5 to TRBJ2-1; D might be TRBD2 (5 bases). Between the trimmed V and J ends, which lost 4 bases and 9 bases, there was a span of 13 bases. The germline CDR1 and CDR2 sequences are MNHEY and SVGAGI. The CDR3 length is 13 residues. The CDR3 spells CASSFEGSGEQFF. CDR3 sequence (DNA): TGTGCCAGCAGTTTCGAGGGATCGGGTGAGCAGTTCTTC.

J is TRBJ2-5 and V is TRBV20-1, with D tentatively TRBD1 (6 bases). The germline V gene encodes CDR1 DFQATT and CDR2 SNEGSKA (reference sequence). Between the trimmed V and J ends, which lost 3 bases and 2 bases, there was a span of 10 bases. CDR3 length equals 13 residues. Here the CDR3 reads CSASWGRQETQYF. Written as DNA, the CDR3 is TGCAGTGCTAGCTGGGGGCGGCAAGAGACCCAGTACTTC.

This chain links TRBV30 with TRBJ2-5; 7 nucleotides line up with TRBD2. The length of the CDR3 is 13 residues. V lost 7 bases to trimming and J lost 4 bases; unmatched junction nucleotides: 9. CDR1 is GTSNPN and CDR2 is SVGIG in the germline V gene (reference sequence). The CDR3 sequence: CAFGTSGAETQYF. In DNA, the CDR3 is TGTGCCTTCGGGACCAGCGGGGCAGAGACCCAGTACTTC.

A few counts support this clonotype. The chain employs TRBV5-1 and TRBJ2-1; 7 bases are shared with TRBD1. Trimming took 7 bases from V and 8 from J; bases not matched to a gene: 9. This CDR3 has 13 residues. Germline CDR1 reads SGHRS; CDR2 reads YFSETQ. The CDR3 is CASGYRGGDEQFF. The CDR3 DNA sequence: TGCGCCAGCGGATACAGGGGCGGCGATGAGCAGTTCTTC.

The V gene is TRBV6-5, the J gene TRBJ1-4, with a possible D match to TRBD1 (5 bases). The CDR3 has 14 residues. CDR1 and CDR2 (germline): MNHEY, SVGAGI. V was pared by 8 bases and J by 5 bases, with 15 bases between. In DNA form, the CDR3 reads TGTGCCAGCGGGGCAGGGTTCGCGAATGAAAAACTGTTTTTT. Translated: CASGAGFANEKLFF.

The table lists this clonotype with a few counts. The chain couples TRBV7-6 to TRBJ2-5; possible D gene TRBD2, 5 bases. Germline V lookup: CDR1 SGHVS, CDR2 FNYEAQ. V was shortened by 8 bases and J by 1 base, with 17 bases between the two germline ends. The CDR3 is 15 amino acids. Here the CDR3 reads CASHPSEGIQETQYF. CDR3 bases: TGTGCCAGCCATCCTTCCGAGGGAATCCAAGAGACCCAGTACTTC. Supplemented by reference TRBV7-6 and TRBJ2-5, the full variable domain reads GAGVSQSPRYKVTKRGQDVALRCDPISGHVSLYWYRQALGQGPEFLTYFNYEAQQDKSGLPNDRFSAERPEGSISTLTIQRTEQRDSAMYRCASHPSEGIQETQYFGPGTRLLVL.

The chain combines TRBV20-1 with TRBJ2-5, with D uncertain. The germline CDR1 and CDR2 sequences are DFQATT and SNEGSKA (reference sequence). The CDR3 runs to 14 residues. V lost 3 bases and J lost 1, with 12 bases in between. For the CDR3, the DNA is TGCAGTGCTAGTGGCCCGGGTCCCCAAGAGACCCAGTACTTC. Translation gives CSASGPGPQETQYF.

V gene TRBV20-1 combines with J gene TRBJ2-7; no clear D gene. CDR1 DFQATT and CDR2 SNEGSKA come from the germline V gene (reference sequence). The germline V and J ends were trimmed by 3 bases and 2 bases, with 8 bases remaining between them. The CDR3 has 12 residues. CDR3 sequence: CSASPAAYEQYF. CDR3 nucleotide sequence: TGCAGTGCTAGCCCCGCCGCCTACGAGCAGTACTTC.

This clonotype was seen a handful of times. The CDR3 DNA follows: TGCAGCGTTGGGGTCGGGCAGGCTAACTATGGCTACACCTTC. As protein: CSVGVGQANYGYTF. This chain links TRBV29-1 with TRBJ1-2; D is undetermined. The CDR3 extends over 14 amino acids. Per the germline V gene, CDR1 is SQVTM and CDR2 is ANQGSEA. Trimming took off 4 bases at V and 0 bases at J, with 12 bases between the two ends. Based on the CDR3 plus reference TRBV29-1 and TRBJ1-2, the full variable domain is SAVISQKPSRDICQRGTSLTIQCQVDSQVTMMFWYRQQPGQSLTLIATANQGSEATYESGFVIDKFPISRPNLTFSTLTVSNMSPEDSSIYLCSVGVGQANYGYTFGSGTRLTVV.

The chain uses TRBV7-6 and TRBJ1-1; 9 bases are a match to TRBD1. The CDR3 has 19 residues. Germline V CDR1 and CDR2: SGHVS, FNYEAQ. Unmatched junction bases numbered 15, after V lost 2 bases and J lost 2 bases. CDR3 sequence (DNA): TGTGCCAGCAGCTTAACCACTACAGGGGGCTCACCTAAAAACACTGAAGCTTTCTTT. Its protein is CASSLTTTGGSPKNTEAFF.

A single count supports this clonotype. The chain carries TRBV10-3 and TRBJ2-2; 8 positions agree with TRBD2. V lost 1 base and J lost 1; bases outside the gene matches: 2. The germline gives CDR1 ENHRY, CDR2 SYGVKD. This CDR3 comprises 16 residues. The CDR3 bases are TGTGCCATCAGTGAGTTGGGACTAGTGAACACCGGGGAGCTGTTTTTT. Protein product: CAISELGLVNTGELFF.

This clonotype was recorded a few times. The chain is built from TRBV5-1 and TRBJ1-4; D is perhaps TRBD1 (5 bases). Germline V gives CDR1 SGHRS, CDR2 YFSETQ. The CDR3 is 14 residues long. V lost 3 bases, J lost 8 bases, and 14 bases lay in between. Here the CDR3 reads CASSYDRASEKLFF. The CDR3 DNA follows: TGCGCCAGCAGCTACGACAGAGCTTCCGAAAAACTGTTTTTT.

The rearrangement uses TRBV5-1 and TRBJ2-7; TRBD1 is a possible D gene (5 bases). Germline V CDR1 and CDR2: SGHRS, YFSETQ. Trimming left V 3 bases short and J 6 bases short, with 22 bases between. The length of the CDR3 is 16 residues. The DNA for the CDR3 is TGCGCCAGCAGCTCAACGCTGCTAGAGCAGGGCAGCGAGCAGTACTTC. Residues: CASSSTLLEQGSEQYF.

About this clonotype itself: At one of its ends the junction is not consistent with the germline gene, which may arise from a read error. The CDR3 protein is CATASGTANTGERFF. CDR3 DNA sequence: TGTGCCACCGCTTCCGGGACAGCGAACACCGGGGAGCGGTTTTTT. The rearrangement uses TRBV10-3 and TRBJ2-2; 7 nucleotides align to TRBD1. The germline gives CDR1 ENHRY, CDR2 SYGVKD. This CDR3 is 15 amino acids long.

The V and J genes are TRBV10-3 and TRBJ1-1; D ambiguous. Trimming removed 8 bases from V and 2 bases from J, with 9 bases in between. The CDR3 is 12 amino acids. Germline V gives CDR1 ENHRY, CDR2 SYGVKD. CDR3 sequence: CAIGRDNTEAFF. The CDR3 DNA sequence: TGTGCCATCGGGAGGGATAACACTGAAGCTTTCTTT.

The chain links TRBV4-2 to TRBJ2-1, with 12 bases fitting TRBD2. The ends lost 1 base at V and 3 bases at J; junction bases unmatched: 1. Per germline, CDR1 LGHNA and CDR2 YNFKEQ. The CDR3 totals 16 residues. CDR3 protein: CASSQGLAGDYNEQFF. Here the CDR3 DNA reads TGTGCCAGCAGCCAAGGACTAGCGGGGGACTACAATGAGCAGTTCTTC.

This clonotype turned up a few times. This chain joins TRBV20-1 and TRBJ2-7, with TRBD2 matching over 7 bases. The V segment lost 6 bases and the J segment 2 bases; nucleotides outside the gene matches: 13. The CDR3 has 15 residues. Per the germline V gene, CDR1 is DFQATT and CDR2 is SNEGSKA (reference sequence). CDR3 DNA sequence: TGCAGTGCCCCTACGGCAGCGGGGAACCCCTACGAGCAGTACTTC. Amino acids: CSAPTAAGNPYEQYF.

The chain uses TRBV6-5 and TRBJ2-5; 7 positions agree with TRBD1. The CDR3 is 16 residues long. In germline, CDR1 is MNHEY, CDR2 SVGAGI. V lost 2 bases to trimming and J lost 4 bases; unmatched junction nucleotides: 10. The CDR3 sequence is CASSYRKRDSRETQYF. CDR3 DNA sequence: TGTGCCAGCAGTTACCGCAAAAGGGACAGCAGAGAGACCCAGTACTTC.

A few counts support this clonotype. This chain links TRBV18 with TRBJ2-7; 9 bases agree with TRBD1. Germline V lookup: CDR1 KGHSH, CDR2 LQKENI. The CDR3 spans 15 residues. V was pared by 1 base and J by 3 bases, with 4 bases of the junction left unmatched. CDR3 DNA sequence: TGTGCCAGCTCACCACAAGTGACAGGGGGCTACGAGCAGTACTTC. Protein product: CASSPQVTGGYEQYF.

This clonotype occurred a few times. The rearrangement links TRBV5-1 to TRBJ2-1; possibly TRBD2 for D (6 bases). This CDR3 region has 15 residues. Germline loops: CDR1 SGHRS, CDR2 YFSETQ. Trimming cost V 4 bases and J 4 bases, with 15 bases left between them. CDR3 nucleotides: TGCGCCAGCAGCCCGCGGGAAGTTAGGTACAATGAGCAGTTCTTC. It is translated as CASSPREVRYNEQFF.

V gene TRBV5-1 combines with J gene TRBJ1-5, with a weak D call TRBD1 (5 bases). V lost 6 bases to trimming and J lost 0 bases, with 19 bases between them. CDR3 length equals 17 residues. The V gene's germline CDR1 is SGHRS and CDR2 YFSETQ. The DNA of the CDR3 is TGCGCCAGCACCCTATGGTCGGGGGGGGATAGCAATCAGCCCCAGCATTTT. Translation gives CASTLWSGGDSNQPQHF.

The CDR3 DNA sequence: TGCAGCGTTGCTTCCCGGTTAGCGTACAATGAGCAGTTCTTC. Protein product: CSVASRLAYNEQFF. V and J are TRBV29-1 and TRBJ2-1, with a possible D match to TRBD2 (5 bases). The CDR3 has 14 residues. From germline, CDR1 is SQVTM and CDR2 ANQGSEA. V lost 4 bases and J 4 bases, leaving 14 bases between the germline ends.